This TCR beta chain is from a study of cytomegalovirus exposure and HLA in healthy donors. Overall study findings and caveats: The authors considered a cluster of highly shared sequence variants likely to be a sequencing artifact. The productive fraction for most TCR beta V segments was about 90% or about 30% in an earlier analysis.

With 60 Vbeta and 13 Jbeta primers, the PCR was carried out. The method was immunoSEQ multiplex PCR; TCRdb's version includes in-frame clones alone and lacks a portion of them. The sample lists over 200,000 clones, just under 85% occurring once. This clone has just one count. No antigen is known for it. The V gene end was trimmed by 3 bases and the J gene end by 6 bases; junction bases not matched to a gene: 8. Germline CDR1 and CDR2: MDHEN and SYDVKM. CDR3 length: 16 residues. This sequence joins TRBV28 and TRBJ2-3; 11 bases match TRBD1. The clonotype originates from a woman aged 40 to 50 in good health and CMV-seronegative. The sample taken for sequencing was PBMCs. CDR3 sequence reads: CASSLGTGGTGDTQYF. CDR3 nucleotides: TGTGCCAGCAGTTTGGGGACAGGGGGGACGGGGGATACGCAGTATTTT.